The source of this TCR beta chain is a study of T cells in Graves' hyperthyroidism and ophthalmopathy. RNA transcripts provided the source from which TCR beta CDR3 regions were amplified. An initial round of RT-PCR targeting the TCR CDR3 relied on the HTBI primer set. TCRdb re-analysed the multiplex PCR reads in MiXCR, keeping a single row per CDR3 protein. The sample contains roughly 380,000 distinct CDR3 sequences, about a fifth of which appear only once. The specimen was blood. The TCR sequence derives from a woman between 18 and 29 years old with Graves' hyperthyroidism.

The CDR3 bases are TGTGCCAGCAGCTTAGTTGGTCCGGGGGAGACCCAGTACTTC. Translated, it gives CASSLVGPGETQYF. The V call is TRBV7-9, the J call TRBJ2-5, with D maybe TRBD2 (5 bases). Trimming took 1 base from V and 5 from J, leaving 11 bases between them. The CDR3 extends over 14 amino acids. Germline V gives CDR1 SEHNR, CDR2 FQNEAQ (reference sequence).